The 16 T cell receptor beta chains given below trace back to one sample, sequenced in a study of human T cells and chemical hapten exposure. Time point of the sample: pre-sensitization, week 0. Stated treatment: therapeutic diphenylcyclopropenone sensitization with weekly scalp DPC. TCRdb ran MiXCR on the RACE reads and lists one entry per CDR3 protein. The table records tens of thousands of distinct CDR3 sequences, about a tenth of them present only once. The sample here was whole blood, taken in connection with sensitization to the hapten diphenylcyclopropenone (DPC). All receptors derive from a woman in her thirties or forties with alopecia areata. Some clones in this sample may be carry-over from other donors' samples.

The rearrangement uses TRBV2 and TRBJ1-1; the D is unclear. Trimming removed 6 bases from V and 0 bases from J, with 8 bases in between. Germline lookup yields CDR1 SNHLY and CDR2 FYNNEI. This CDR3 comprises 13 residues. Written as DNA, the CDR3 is TGTGCCAGCAGCCTCAACATGAACACTGAAGCTTTCTTT. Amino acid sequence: CASSLNMNTEAFF.

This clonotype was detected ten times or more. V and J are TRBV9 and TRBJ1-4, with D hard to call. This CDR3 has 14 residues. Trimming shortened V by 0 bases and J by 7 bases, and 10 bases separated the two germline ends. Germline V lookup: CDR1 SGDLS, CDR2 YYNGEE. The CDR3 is CASSVAVQAEKLFF. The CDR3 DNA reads TGTGCCAGCAGCGTAGCTGTGCAGGCTGAAAAACTGTTTTTT.

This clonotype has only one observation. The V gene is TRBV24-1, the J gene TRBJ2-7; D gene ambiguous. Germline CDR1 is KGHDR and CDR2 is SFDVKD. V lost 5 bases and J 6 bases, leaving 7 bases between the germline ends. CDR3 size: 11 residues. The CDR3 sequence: CATSVGSEQYF. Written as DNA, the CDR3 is TGTGCCACCAGTGTGGGAAGCGAGCAGTACTTC.

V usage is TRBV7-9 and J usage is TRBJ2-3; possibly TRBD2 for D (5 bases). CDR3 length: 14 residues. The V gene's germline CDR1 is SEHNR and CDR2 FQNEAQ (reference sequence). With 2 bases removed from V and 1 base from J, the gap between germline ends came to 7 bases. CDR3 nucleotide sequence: TGTGCCAGCAGCTTACCCGGGGGCACAGATACGCAGTATTTT. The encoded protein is CASSLPGGTDTQYF.

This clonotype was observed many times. The CDR3 DNA sequence: TGTGCCAGCAGCTTAGTGACCGGGAGCCGAGAGACCCAGTACTTC. It encodes CASSLVTGSRETQYF. V gene TRBV7-6 combines with J gene TRBJ2-5; D may be TRBD2 (6 bases). Trimming shortened V by 1 base and J by 4 bases, and 13 bases separated the two germline ends. This CDR3 has 15 amino acids. CDR1 is SGHVS and CDR2 is FNYEAQ in the germline V gene.

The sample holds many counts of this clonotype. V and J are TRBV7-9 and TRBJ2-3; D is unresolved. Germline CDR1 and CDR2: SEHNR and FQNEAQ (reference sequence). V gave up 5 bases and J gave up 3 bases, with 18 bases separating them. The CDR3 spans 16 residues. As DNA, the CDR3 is TGTGCCAGCAGCACCCCGTCGGTACCCCTAACAGATACGCAGTATTTT. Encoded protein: CASSTPSVPLTDTQYF.

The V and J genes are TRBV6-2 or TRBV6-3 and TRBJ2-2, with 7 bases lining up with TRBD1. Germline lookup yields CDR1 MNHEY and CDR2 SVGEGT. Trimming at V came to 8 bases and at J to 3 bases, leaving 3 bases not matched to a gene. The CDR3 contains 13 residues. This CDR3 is CASHDRDTGELFF. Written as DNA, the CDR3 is TGTGCCAGCCACGACAGGGACACCGGGGAGCTGTTTTTT.

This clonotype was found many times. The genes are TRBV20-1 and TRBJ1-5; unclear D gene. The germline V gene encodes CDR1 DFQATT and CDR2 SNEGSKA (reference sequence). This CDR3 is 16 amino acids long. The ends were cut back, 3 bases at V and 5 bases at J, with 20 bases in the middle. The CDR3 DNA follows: TGCAGTGCTAGTCAGTGGATCTCTGGAGAGGATCAGCCCCAGCATTTT. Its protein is CSASQWISGEDQPQHF.

The CDR3 protein is CASSYDGEKLFF. The CDR3 nucleotides read TGCGCCAGCAGCTACGACGGTGAAAAACTGTTTTTT. The V gene is TRBV5-1, the J gene TRBJ1-4; D gene uncertain. V lost 3 bases to trimming and J lost 7 bases, with 7 bases between them. Germline loops: CDR1 SGHRS, CDR2 YFSETQ. The CDR3 runs to 12 residues.

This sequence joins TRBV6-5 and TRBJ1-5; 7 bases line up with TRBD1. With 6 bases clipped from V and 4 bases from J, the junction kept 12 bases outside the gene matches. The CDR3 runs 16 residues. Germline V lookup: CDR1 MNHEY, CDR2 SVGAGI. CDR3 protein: CASRKDTGVGNQPQHF. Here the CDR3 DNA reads TGTGCCAGCAGAAAAGATACAGGGGTCGGAAATCAGCCCCAGCATTTT.

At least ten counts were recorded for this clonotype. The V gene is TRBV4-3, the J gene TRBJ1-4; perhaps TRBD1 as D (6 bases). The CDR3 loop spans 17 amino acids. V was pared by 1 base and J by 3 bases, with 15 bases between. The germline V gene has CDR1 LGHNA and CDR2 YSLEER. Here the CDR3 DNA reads TGCGCCAGCAGCCAAGGTCAGGGGTCAACAGCTAATGAAAAACTGTTTTTT. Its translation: CASSQGQGSTANEKLFF.

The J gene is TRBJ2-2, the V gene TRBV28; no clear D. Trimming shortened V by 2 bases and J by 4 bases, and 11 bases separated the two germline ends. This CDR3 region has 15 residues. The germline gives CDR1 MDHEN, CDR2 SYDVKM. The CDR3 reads CASSLAPAFTGELFF. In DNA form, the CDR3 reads TGTGCCAGCAGTTTAGCCCCGGCTTTCACCGGGGAGCTGTTTTTT.

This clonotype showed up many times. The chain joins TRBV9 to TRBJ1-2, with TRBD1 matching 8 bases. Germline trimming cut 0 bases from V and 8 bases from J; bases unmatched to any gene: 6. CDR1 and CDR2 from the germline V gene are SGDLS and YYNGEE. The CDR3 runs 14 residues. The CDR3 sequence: CASSVGTGPQGYTF. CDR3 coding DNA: TGTGCCAGCAGCGTAGGGACAGGGCCGCAGGGCTACACCTTC. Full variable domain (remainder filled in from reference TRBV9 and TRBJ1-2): DSGVTQTPKHLITATGQRVTLRCSPRSGDLSVYWYQQSLDQGLQFLIQYYNGEERAKGNILERFSAQQFPDLHSELNLSSLELGDSALYFCASSVGTGPQGYTFGSGTRLTVV.

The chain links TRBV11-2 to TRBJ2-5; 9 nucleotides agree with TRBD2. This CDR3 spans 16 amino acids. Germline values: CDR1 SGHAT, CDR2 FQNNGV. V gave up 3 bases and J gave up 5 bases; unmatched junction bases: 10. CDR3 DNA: TGTGCCAGCAGCTTCGCCTGGGCGGGGGGGTACGAGACCCAGTACTTC. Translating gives CASSFAWAGGYETQYF. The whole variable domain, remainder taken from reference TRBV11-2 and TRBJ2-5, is EAGVAQSPRYKIIEKRQSVAFWCNPISGHATLYWYQQILGQGPKLLIQFQNNGVVDDSQLPKDRFSAERLKGVDSTLKIQPAKLEDSAVYLCASSFAWAGGYETQYFGPGTRLLVL.

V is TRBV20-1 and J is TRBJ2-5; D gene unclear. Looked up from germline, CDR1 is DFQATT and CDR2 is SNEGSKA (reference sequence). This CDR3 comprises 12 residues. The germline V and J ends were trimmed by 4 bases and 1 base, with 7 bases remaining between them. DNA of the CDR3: TGCAGTGCTAATGGAGTCCAAGAGACCCAGTACTTC. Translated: CSANGVQETQYF.

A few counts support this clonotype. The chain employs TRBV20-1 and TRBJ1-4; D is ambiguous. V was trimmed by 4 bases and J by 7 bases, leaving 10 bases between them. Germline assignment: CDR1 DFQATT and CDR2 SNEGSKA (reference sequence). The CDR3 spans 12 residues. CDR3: CSATRVSEKLFF. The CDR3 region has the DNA TGCAGTGCTACTAGGGTTAGTGAAAAACTGTTTTTT.